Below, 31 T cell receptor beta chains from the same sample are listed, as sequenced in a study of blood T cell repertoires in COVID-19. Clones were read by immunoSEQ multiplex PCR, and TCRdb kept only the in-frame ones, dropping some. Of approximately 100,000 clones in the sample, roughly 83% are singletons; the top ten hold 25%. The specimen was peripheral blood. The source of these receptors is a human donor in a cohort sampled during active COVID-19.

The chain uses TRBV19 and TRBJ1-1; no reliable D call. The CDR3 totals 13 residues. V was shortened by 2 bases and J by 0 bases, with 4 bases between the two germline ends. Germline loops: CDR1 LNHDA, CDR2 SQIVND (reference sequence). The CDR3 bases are TGTGCCAGTAGTATACAAATGAACACTGAAGCTTTCTTT. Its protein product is CASSIQMNTEAFF.

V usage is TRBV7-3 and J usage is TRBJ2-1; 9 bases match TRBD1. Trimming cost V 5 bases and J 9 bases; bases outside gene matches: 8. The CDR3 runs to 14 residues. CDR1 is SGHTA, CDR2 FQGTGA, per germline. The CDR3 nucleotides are TGTGCCAGCAGCCCGGGACAGGGCTTGAGTGAGCAGTTCTTC. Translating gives CASSPGQGLSEQFF.

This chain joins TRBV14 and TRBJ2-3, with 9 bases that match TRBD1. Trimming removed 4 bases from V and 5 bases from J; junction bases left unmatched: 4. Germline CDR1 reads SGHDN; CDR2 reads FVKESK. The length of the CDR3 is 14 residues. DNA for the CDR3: TGTGCCAGCAGCCTGGGACAGGGAGGAGATACGCAGTATTTT. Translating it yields CASSLGQGGDTQYF.

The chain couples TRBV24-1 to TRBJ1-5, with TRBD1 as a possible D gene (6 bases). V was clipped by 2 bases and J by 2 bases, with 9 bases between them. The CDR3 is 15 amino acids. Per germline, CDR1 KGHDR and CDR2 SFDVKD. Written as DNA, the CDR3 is TGTGCCACCAGTGATTCATCAGGGGGCAATCAGCCCCAGCATTTT. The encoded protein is CATSDSSGGNQPQHF.

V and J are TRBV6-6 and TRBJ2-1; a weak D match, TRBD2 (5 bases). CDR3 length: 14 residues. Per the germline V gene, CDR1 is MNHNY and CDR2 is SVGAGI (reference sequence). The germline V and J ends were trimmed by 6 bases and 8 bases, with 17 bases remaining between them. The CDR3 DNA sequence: TGTGCCAGCAGCACCCACCTTGCGGGCCATGAGCAGTTCTTC. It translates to CASSTHLAGHEQFF.

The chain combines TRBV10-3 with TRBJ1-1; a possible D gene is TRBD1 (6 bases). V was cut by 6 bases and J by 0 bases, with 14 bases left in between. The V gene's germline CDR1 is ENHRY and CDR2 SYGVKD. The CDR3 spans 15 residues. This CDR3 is CAIRARDTMNTEAFF. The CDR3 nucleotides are TGTGCCATCAGGGCCCGGGACACTATGAACACTGAAGCTTTCTTT.

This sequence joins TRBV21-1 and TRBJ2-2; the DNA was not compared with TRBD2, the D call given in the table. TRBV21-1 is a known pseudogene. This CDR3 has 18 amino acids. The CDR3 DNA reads TGTGCCAGCAGCAAGGGTGGCCTAGCGAATCCCGGCACCGGGGAGCTGTTTTTT. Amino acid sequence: CASSKGGLANPGTGELFF.

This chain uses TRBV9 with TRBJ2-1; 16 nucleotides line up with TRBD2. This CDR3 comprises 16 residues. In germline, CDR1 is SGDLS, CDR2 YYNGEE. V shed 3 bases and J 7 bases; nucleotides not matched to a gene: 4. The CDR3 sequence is CASSAGTSGRVNEQFF. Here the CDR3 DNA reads TGTGCCAGCAGCGCTGGGACTAGCGGGAGGGTGAATGAGCAGTTCTTC.

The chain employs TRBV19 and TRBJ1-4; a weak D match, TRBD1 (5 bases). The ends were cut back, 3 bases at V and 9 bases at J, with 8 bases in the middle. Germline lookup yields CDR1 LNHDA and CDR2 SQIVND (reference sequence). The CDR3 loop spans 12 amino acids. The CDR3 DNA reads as TGTGCCAGTAGTATTGGGGGGAAAAAACTGTTTTTT. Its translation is CASSIGGKKLFF.

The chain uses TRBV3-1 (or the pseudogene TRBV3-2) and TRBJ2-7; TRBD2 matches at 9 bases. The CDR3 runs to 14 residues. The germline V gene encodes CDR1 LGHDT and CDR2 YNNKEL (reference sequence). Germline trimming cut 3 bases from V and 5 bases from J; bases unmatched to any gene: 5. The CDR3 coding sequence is TGTGCCAGCAGCCAGGGGGCTAGCGGGGACGAGCAGTACTTC. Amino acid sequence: CASSQGASGDEQYF.

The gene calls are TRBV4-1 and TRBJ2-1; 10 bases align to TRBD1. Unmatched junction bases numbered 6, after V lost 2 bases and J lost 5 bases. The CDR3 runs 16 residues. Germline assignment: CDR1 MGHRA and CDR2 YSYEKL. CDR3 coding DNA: TGCGCCAGCAGCCAATTCGGACAGGGGGTCGACAATGAGCAGTTCTTC. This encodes CASSQFGQGVDNEQFF.

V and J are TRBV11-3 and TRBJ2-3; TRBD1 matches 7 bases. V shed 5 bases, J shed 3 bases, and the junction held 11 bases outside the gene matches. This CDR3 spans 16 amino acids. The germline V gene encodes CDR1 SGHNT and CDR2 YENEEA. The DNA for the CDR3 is TGTGCCAGCAGCGAAGCCGGGACAGACGAGACAGATACGCAGTATTTT. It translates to CASSEAGTDETDTQYF. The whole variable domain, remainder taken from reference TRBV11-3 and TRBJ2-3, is EAGVVQSPRYKIIEKKQPVAFWCNPISGHNTLYWYLQNLGQGPELLIRYENEEAVDDSQLPKDRFSAERLKGVDSTLKIQPAELGDSAVYLCASSEAGTDETDTQYFGPGTRLTVL.

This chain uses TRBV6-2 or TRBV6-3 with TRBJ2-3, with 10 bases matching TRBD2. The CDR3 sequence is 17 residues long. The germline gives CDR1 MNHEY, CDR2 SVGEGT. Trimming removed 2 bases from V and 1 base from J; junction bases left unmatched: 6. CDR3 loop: CASSYRIAGGRTDTQYF. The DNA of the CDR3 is TGTGCCAGCAGTTACAGGATAGCGGGGGGACGCACAGATACGCAGTATTTT.

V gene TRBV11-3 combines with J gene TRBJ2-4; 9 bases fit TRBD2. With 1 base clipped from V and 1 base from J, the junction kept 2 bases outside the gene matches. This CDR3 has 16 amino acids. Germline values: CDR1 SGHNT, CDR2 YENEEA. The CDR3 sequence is CASSLGSGRAKNIQYF. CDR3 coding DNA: TGTGCCAGCAGCTTAGGCAGCGGGAGGGCCAAAAACATTCAGTACTTC.

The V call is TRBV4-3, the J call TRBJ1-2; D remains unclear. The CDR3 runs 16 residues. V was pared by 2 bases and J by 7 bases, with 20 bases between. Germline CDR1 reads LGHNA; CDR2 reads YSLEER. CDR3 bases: TGCGCCAGCAGCCAATCAACCGGGATCTTAGGAGGTGGCTACACCTTC. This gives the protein CASSQSTGILGGGYTF.

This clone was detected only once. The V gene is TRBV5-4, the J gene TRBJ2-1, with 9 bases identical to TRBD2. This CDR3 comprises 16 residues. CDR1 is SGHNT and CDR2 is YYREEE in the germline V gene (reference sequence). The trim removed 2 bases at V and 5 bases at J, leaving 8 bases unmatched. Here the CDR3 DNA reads TGTGCCAGCAGCTTCATGCTTAGCGGGGGAAACAATGAGCAGTTCTTC. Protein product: CASSFMLSGGNNEQFF.

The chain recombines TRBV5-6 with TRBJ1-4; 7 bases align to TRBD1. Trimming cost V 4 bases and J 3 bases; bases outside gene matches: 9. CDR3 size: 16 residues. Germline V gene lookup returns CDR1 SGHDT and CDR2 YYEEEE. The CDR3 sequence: CASSPAGQPSNEKLFF. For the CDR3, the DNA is TGTGCCAGCAGCCCCGCGGGACAGCCTTCTAATGAAAAACTGTTTTTT.

The DNA of the CDR3 is TGTGCCAGCAGTAGGGACAGGGACGCCGAGCAGTACTTC. Its translation is CASSRDRDAEQYF. This chain uses TRBV11-3 with TRBJ2-7; TRBD1 agrees at 9 bases. Germline V CDR1 and CDR2: SGHNT, YENEEA. V was pared by 6 bases and J by 6 bases, with 6 bases of the junction left unmatched. This CDR3 has 13 residues.

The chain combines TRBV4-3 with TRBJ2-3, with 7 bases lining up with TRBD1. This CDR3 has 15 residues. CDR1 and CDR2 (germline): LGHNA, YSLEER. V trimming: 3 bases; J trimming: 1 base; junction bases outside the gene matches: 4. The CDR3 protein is CASSQGQSRTDTQYF. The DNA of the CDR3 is TGCGCCAGCAGCCAGGGACAGAGTCGCACAGATACGCAGTATTTT.

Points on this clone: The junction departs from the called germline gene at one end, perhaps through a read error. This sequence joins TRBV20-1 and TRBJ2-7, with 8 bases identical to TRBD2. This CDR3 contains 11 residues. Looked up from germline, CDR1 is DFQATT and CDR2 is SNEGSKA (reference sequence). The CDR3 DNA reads TGCAGTGCTAGAGATCCAGCGGGAGAACACTTC. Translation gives CSARDPAGEHF.

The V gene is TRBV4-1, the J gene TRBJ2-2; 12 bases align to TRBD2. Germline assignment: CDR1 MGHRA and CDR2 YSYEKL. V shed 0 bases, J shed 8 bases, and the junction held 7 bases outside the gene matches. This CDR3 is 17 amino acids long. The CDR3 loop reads CASSQEASGGAGGELFF. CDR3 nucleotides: TGCGCCAGCAGCCAAGAGGCTAGCGGGGGGGCTGGTGGGGAGCTGTTTTTT.

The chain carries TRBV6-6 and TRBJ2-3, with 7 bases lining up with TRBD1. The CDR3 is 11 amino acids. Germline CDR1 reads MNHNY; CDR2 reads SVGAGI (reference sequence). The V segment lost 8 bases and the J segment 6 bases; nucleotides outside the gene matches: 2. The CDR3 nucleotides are TGTGCCAGCGGACAGGTGGATACGCAGTATTTT. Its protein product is CASGQVDTQYF.

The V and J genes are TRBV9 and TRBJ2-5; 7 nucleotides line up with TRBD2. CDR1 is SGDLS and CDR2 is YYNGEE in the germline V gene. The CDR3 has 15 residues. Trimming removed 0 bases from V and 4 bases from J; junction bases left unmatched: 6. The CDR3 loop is CASSVGPGGVETQYF. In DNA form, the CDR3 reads TGTGCCAGCAGCGTAGGTCCGGGAGGAGTAGAGACCCAGTACTTC.

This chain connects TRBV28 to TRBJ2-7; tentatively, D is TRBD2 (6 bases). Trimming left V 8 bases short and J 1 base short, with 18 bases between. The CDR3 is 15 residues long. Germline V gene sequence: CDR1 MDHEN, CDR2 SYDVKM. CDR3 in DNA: TGTGCCAGCGGCCCGAGGAGCGCGGGATCCTACGAGCAGTACTTC. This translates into CASGPRSAGSYEQYF.

Here the CDR3 reads CATRGQGVYNEQFF. The CDR3 DNA sequence: TGTGCCACCCGTGGCCAGGGGGTTTACAATGAGCAGTTCTTC. The rearrangement links TRBV10-3 to TRBJ2-1, with 7 bases that match TRBD1. This CDR3 is 14 amino acids long. Germline CDR1 and CDR2: ENHRY and SYGVKD. Trimming removed 10 bases from V and 4 bases from J; junction bases left unmatched: 10.

In DNA form, the CDR3 reads TGTGCCAGCAGCCCACGGACAGGGCGTAGCTCCTACGAGCAGTACTTC. It codes for CASSPRTGRSSYEQYF. The J gene is TRBJ2-7, the V gene TRBV7-8, with 8 bases that match TRBD1. CDR3 size: 16 residues. With V trimmed by 5 bases and J by 0 bases, 9 bases remained unmatched. Germline V gene data show CDR1 as SGHVS and CDR2 as FQNEAQ.

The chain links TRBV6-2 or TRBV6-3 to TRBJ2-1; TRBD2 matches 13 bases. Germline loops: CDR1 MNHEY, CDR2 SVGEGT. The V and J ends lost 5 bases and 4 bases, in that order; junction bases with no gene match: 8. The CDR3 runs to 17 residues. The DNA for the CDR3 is TGTGCCAGCAGTGCCCGACTAGCGGGGGGACTGTACAATGAGCAGTTCTTC. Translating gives CASSARLAGGLYNEQFF.

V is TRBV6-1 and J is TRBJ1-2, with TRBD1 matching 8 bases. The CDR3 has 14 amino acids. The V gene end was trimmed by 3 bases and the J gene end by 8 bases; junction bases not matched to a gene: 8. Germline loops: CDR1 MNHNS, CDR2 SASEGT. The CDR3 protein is CASSDGRGLDGYTF. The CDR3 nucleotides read TGTGCCAGCAGTGACGGCAGGGGGCTGGACGGCTACACCTTC.

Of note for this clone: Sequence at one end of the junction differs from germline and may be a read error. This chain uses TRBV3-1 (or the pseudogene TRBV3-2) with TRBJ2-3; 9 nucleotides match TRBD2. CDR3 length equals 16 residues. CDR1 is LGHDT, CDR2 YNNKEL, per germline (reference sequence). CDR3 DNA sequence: TGTGCCAGCAACCAAAACAGCGGGGGGCGGGGAGATACGCAGTATTTT. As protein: CASNQNSGGRGDTQYF.

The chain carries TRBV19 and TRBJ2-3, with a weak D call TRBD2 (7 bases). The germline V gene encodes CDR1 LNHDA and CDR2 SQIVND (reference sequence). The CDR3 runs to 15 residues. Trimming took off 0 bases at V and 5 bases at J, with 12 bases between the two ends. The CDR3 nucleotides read TGTGCCAGTAGTATAGATCGGGGGGCACGAGATACGCAGTATTTT. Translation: CASSIDRGARDTQYF.

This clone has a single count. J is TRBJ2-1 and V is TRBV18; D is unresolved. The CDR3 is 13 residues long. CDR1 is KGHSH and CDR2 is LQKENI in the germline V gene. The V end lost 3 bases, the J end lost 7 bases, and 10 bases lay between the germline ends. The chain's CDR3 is CASSPLALNEQFF. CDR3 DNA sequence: TGTGCCAGCTCACCCCTTGCGCTGAATGAGCAGTTCTTC.